The text below deals with one T cell receptor (beta chain). Its target antigen remains unknown. The read terminates 3 residues ahead of where the CDR3 ends, so the germline J gene completes it. For TCRbeta CDR3 sequencing, genomic DNA was extracted from sorted cells using the QIAGEN DNeasy Blood and Tissue Kit. High-throughput TCRbeta CDR3 sequencing was carried out commercially through immunoSEQ, with PCR amplification with bias correction and internal controls included. As for the authors' bioinformatics: Unique productive TCRbeta sequences were defined by CDR3 nucleotide sequence where primers matched, and otherwise by CDR3 amino acid sequence together with Vbeta and Jbeta genes. As a correction for sorting error, sequences shared between sorted populations at a frequency ratio of 2:1 or less were discarded, and the remaining shared sequences were assigned to the higher population. Sequences were defined as donor-reactive when expanded at least 5-fold in CFSE-low cells versus unstimulated cells and present at a frequency of at least 0.01% in CFSE-low cells. Repertoire divergence was quantified by Jensen-Shannon divergence calculated from the top 100 TCRbeta sequences ranked by frequency. When a sample had multiple sequencing runs, each run was corrected for sorting error separately and the runs were then pooled. TCRdb carries this immuneACCESS record with in-frame sequences only. Its versions omit some clonotypes, under half of them owing to an unresolved V gene in the studies checked, with the rest unexplained. V, J and clone size reflect that table, while D and trimming were determined from the DNA. The table for this sample shows approximately 11,000 clones. The ten most abundant clones make up roughly a quarter of the sample.

The sample originates from a study of Tregs in tolerant kidney transplant recipients (dated by TCRdb to between 2018 and 2020). Describing the broader study: The study applied TCRbeta sequencing to find donor-specific regulatory T cells before combined kidney and bone marrow transplantation and then followed those same cells after transplant. Study-level results and caveats: The study was limited by small patient numbers, and the findings need validation in larger populations and under other immunosuppression protocols. Expanding Tregs with activated donor B cells appeared to identify the most biologically relevant and donor-specific TCRbeta repertoire. Although technical replication error seemed to be minimal, the question of biological reproducibility was not addressed directly. Donor-specific Treg expansion exceeded global Treg expansion in tolerant patients, suggesting antigen-driven rather than nonspecific expansion. For some patients, the PCR primers changed as time went on, which meant samples from those patients could not be compared with one another at the nucleotide level.

The transplants used related donors along with nonmyeloablative bone marrow transplantation, and in the human trials mixed chimerism was transient. Unstimulated Tregs (CD4+CD25+CD127-), CD4+ non-Tregs (CD4+CD25-), CD4 and CD8 cells were FACS-sorted from thawed PBMCs. The patients were a handful of recipients of combined kidney and bone marrow transplants from the ITN036ST trial, and samples were available only for these trial subjects. Healthy control blood was processed by Ficoll density gradient to PBMCs and cryopreserved; patient PBMCs were collected before and after transplant. CDR1 and CDR2 are read off the germline V gene (reference sequence) as LNHDA and SQIVND. Measured from the cysteine to the phenylalanine, the CDR3 is 14 residues long. Sequencing covers 33 bases of the CDR3, shown here with the frame starting at base 1. V loses 4 bases of germline sequence and J loses 4 bases, and the interval between the two ends is 13 bases.

This receptor chain uses TRBV19 and TRBJ1-2; matching of 6 bases hints at TRBD1 as the D gene. This specimen was CD8+ T cells from blood (PBMCs), taken 24 months after the transplant. The receptor was derived from a human patient who received a combined kidney and bone marrow transplant. Following a transplant, some T cells may be graft donor cells, not patient cells. Incomplete CDR3 DNA: TGTGCCAGTAGTAGTACAGGGAGCGGCTATGGC. This sequence encodes CASSSTGSGYG. The entire CDR3 reads CASSSTGSGYGYTF.